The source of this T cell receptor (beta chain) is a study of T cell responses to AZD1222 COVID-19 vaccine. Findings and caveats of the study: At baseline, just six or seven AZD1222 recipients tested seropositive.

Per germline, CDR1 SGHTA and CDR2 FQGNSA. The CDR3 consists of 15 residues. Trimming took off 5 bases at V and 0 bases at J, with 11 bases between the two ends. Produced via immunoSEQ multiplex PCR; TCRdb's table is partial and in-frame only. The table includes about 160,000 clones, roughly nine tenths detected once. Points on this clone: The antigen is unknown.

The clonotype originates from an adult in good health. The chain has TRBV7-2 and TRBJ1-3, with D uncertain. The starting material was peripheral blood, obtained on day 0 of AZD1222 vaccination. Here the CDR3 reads CASSPGRNSGNTIYF. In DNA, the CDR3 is TGTGCCAGCAGCCCAGGACGGAACTCTGGAAACACCATATATTTT.